The clone carrying this T cell receptor beta chain was observed once. Its specificity is unknown. The data originate from a study of T cell responses to AZD1222 COVID-19 vaccine. Regarding the study as a whole: Only a handful of AZD1222 recipients, more than 5 in all, had baseline seropositivity.

Method: immunoSEQ multiplex PCR; TCRdb's copy keeps in-frame clones and lacks some. The repertoire holds 65,000 to 80,000 clones, with around 87% as singletons. The V and J ends lost 3 bases and 3 bases respectively, with 6 bases between them. CDR1 SGHNT and CDR2 YENEEA come from the germline V gene. This CDR3 is built from 12 residues. V is TRBV11-3 and J is TRBJ2-7; D not resolved. The sequence derives from an adult in good health. The sequencing used peripheral blood, collected on day 0 of AZD1222 vaccination. The CDR3 reads CASSLTYYEQYF. The CDR3 region has the DNA TGTGCCAGCAGCTTGACATACTACGAGCAGTACTTC.